This TCR beta chain originates from a study of cytomegalovirus exposure and HLA in healthy donors. Study-level points and caveats: Three CMV-associated chains proved CMV antigen-specific in vitro. There were some V segments, including TRBV6-2 and TRBV6-3, excluded as indistinguishable. Reported findings show TCR beta sequences accurately forecast HLA-A and HLA-B alleles in most subjects.

For this clone: Its target is unknown.

Primers: 60 Vbeta forward and 13 Jbeta reverse. Original methodology: In a later analysis, the count reached about 80 million unique TCR beta chains, with 10 million to 14 million shared. The method was immunoSEQ multiplex PCR; TCRdb's version includes in-frame clones alone and lacks a portion of them. V and J calls and clone size are as listed in that table; D and trimming were resolved from the DNA. The table lists more than 90,000 clones, about 61% of them singletons. Germline loops: CDR1 MNHEY, CDR2 SMNVEV (reference sequence). With 2 bases clipped from V and 5 bases from J, the junction kept 3 bases outside the gene matches. The CDR3 is 16 amino acids.

The sequence derives from a woman aged 25 to 39 in good health and CMV-seronegative. Material: PBMCs. The chain has TRBV27 and TRBJ2-1; the match to TRBD2 covers 13 bases. DNA for the CDR3: TGTGCCAGCAGTTTAAGGGGGACTAGCGGGAACAATGAGCAGTTCTTC. Its translation is CASSLRGTSGNNEQFF.